These 28 T cell receptor beta chains were all obtained from the same sample, sequenced in a study of siplizumab effects on memory and regulatory T cells. TCRdb's copy holds only in-frame clones and misses some; the assay was immunoSEQ multiplex PCR. The data hold about 98,000 clones, with around 90% observed a single time. Specimen: CD4+ T cells sorted from blood. These TCRs come from a human donor in good health.

The chain carries TRBV9 and TRBJ2-6; D gene uncertain. Germline CDR1 and CDR2: SGDLS and YYNGEE. This CDR3 has 16 amino acids. Trimming cost V 1 base and J 0 bases, with 8 bases left between them. CDR3 in DNA: TGTGCCAGCAGCGTACCTAAGACCTCTGGGGCCAACGTCCTGACTTTC. This gives the protein CASSVPKTSGANVLTF.

This clone came up once. The chain is built from TRBV9 and TRBJ2-1; D is uncertain. CDR3 length equals 15 residues. Germline loops: CDR1 SGDLS, CDR2 YYNGEE. V shed 0 bases and J shed 10 bases, with 17 bases lying between them. CDR3 protein: CASSVEVSISEEQFF. CDR3 bases: TGTGCCAGCAGCGTAGAAGTCTCCATCTCGGAGGAGCAGTTCTTC.

This clone occurred once. The J gene is TRBJ2-3, the V gene TRBV27, with a possible D match to TRBD1 (5 bases). The germline V gene encodes CDR1 MNHEY and CDR2 SMNVEV (reference sequence). There are 14 residues in the CDR3. V shed 3 bases and J shed 12 bases, with 19 bases lying between them. CDR3 bases: TGTGCCAGCAGTTTGACAGTGCTAAGGGGTTTTCAGTATTTT. Its protein product is CASSLTVLRGFQYF.

This rearrangement joins TRBV10-1 to TRBJ2-7, with 10 nucleotides matching TRBD2. CDR3 length: 18 residues. The trim removed 0 bases at V and 3 bases at J, leaving 11 bases unmatched. Germline-derived CDR1 and CDR2 are WNHNN and SYGVQD (reference sequence). Here the CDR3 DNA reads TGCGCCAGCAGTGAGTCGGATGCCGCAGGGACTAGCGTCTACGAGCAGTACTTC. Translated, it gives CASSESDAAGTSVYEQYF.

The chain has TRBV6-5 and TRBJ2-7; D may correspond to TRBD1 or TRBD2 (5 bases each). This CDR3 comprises 11 residues. V was trimmed by 6 bases and J by 7 bases, leaving 10 bases between them. CDR1 MNHEY and CDR2 SVGAGI come from the germline V gene. CDR3 protein: CASRFWGEQYF. CDR3 sequence (DNA): TGTGCCAGCAGGTTCTGGGGGGAGCAGTACTTC.

CDR3: CAGFDTGELFF. The CDR3 DNA follows: TGTGCCGGCTTCGACACCGGGGAGCTGTTTTTT. The rearrangement uses TRBV28 and TRBJ2-2; unclear D gene. The CDR3 runs to 11 residues. Germline V gene lookup returns CDR1 MDHEN and CDR2 SYDVKM. The V and J ends lost 11 bases and 3 bases respectively, with 7 bases between them.

In its sample, this clone was seen once. The chain joins TRBV5-6 to TRBJ1-1, with TRBD1 matching over 8 bases. The CDR3 has 14 amino acids. The germline gives CDR1 SGHDT, CDR2 YYEEEE. V shed 0 bases, J shed 6 bases, and the junction held 4 bases outside the gene matches. The CDR3 coding sequence is TGTGCCAGCAGCTTGGTTGGCAGGGGGCCTGAAGCTTTCTTT. Translated: CASSLVGRGPEAFF.

The chain links TRBV10-1 to TRBJ2-1, with TRBD2 matching over 8 bases. The CDR3 length is 16 residues. The trim removed 0 bases at V and 8 bases at J, leaving 9 bases unmatched. Germline V gene sequence: CDR1 WNHNN, CDR2 SYGVQD (reference sequence). CDR3 loop: CASSESITLREDEQFF. CDR3 bases: TGCGCCAGCAGTGAGTCGATAACCTTGCGGGAGGATGAGCAGTTCTTC.

The CDR3 loop is CASSETGTGTRETQYF. The CDR3 DNA is TGTGCCAGCAGTGAAACCGGGACAGGGACTCGAGAGACCCAGTACTTC. The rearrangement joins TRBV6-1 to TRBJ2-5; TRBD1 matches 9 bases. Germline CDR1 MNHNS, CDR2 SASEGT. V lost 2 bases, J lost 4 bases, and 8 bases stayed unmatched. The CDR3 sequence is 16 residues long.

The chain has TRBV6-5 and TRBJ1-2; maybe TRBD1 (6 bases). The V and J ends lost 2 bases and 3 bases respectively, with 13 bases between them. Germline CDR1 MNHEY, CDR2 SVGAGI. The CDR3 has 15 residues. The CDR3 nucleotides are TGTGCCAGCAGTTACACGAGGGGGATCGACTATGGCTACACCTTC. Amino acid sequence: CASSYTRGIDYGYTF.

V is TRBV11-2 and J is TRBJ1-1, with 7 nucleotides matching TRBD1. The V segment lost 0 bases and the J segment 5 bases; nucleotides outside the gene matches: 0. Germline lookup yields CDR1 SGHAT and CDR2 FQNNGV. The CDR3 is made up of 13 amino acids. In nucleotides, the CDR3 is TGTGCCAGCAGCTTAGACAGGGGGACTGAAGCTTTCTTT. Translating it yields CASSLDRGTEAFF.

V is TRBV21-1 and J is TRBJ2-1. TRBV21-1 is a pseudogene segment. The CDR3 is 18 amino acids. As DNA, the CDR3 is TGTGCCAGCAGCAAACTTTGTATCCCTGTAAGCTCCTACAATGAGCAGTTCTTC. It encodes CASSKLCIPVSSYNEQFF.

The genes are TRBV25-1 and TRBJ2-2; possibly TRBD1 for D (6 bases). Trimming removed 3 bases at V and 1 base at J, with 6 bases between. This CDR3 contains 14 residues. Germline CDR1 MGHDK, CDR2 SYGVNS. The CDR3 spells CASSETGNTGELFF. Written as DNA, the CDR3 is TGTGCCAGCAGTGAGACAGGGAACACCGGGGAGCTGTTTTTT.

J is TRBJ2-1 and V is TRBV7-2; TRBD1 or TRBD2 may be the D gene (5 bases each). Germline CDR1 is SGHTA and CDR2 is FQGNSA. This CDR3 is built from 15 residues. Deletions cut 2 bases from V and 8 bases from J, with 16 bases between. CDR3 region: CASSLSFHRGDEQFF. Here the CDR3 DNA reads TGTGCCAGCAGCTTAAGTTTTCACCGAGGGGATGAGCAGTTCTTC.

The chain has TRBV2 and TRBJ1-3; no definite D call. The V gene lost 2 bases and the J gene lost 4 bases, with 9 bases spanning the gap. The CDR3 has 14 amino acids. Germline-derived CDR1 and CDR2 are SNHLY and FYNNEI. The chain's CDR3 is CASSESRGGNTIYF. The CDR3 DNA reads TGTGCCAGCAGTGAAAGCCGTGGAGGAAACACCATATATTTT. The entire variable domain, with the rest obtained from reference TRBV2 and TRBJ1-3, is as follows: EPEVTQTPSHQVTQMGQEVILRCVPISNHLYFYWYRQILGQKVEFLVSFYNNEISEKSEIFDDQFSVERPDGSNFTLKIRSTKLEDSAMYFCASSESRGGNTIYFGEGSWLTVV.

The gene calls are TRBV7-2 and TRBJ2-1, with TRBD2 identical over 10 bases. This CDR3 has 15 residues. Germline V CDR1 and CDR2: SGHTA, FQGNSA. V lost 6 bases and J lost 7; bases outside the gene matches: 9. DNA of the CDR3: TGTGCCAGCAGGCCCCTAGCGGGAGTAGGTAATGAGCAGTTCTTC. Translated: CASRPLAGVGNEQFF.

This chain links TRBV6-5 with TRBJ1-2; D gene unclear. The germline V gene has CDR1 MNHEY and CDR2 SVGAGI. V was trimmed by 4 bases and J by 4 bases, leaving 7 bases between them. The CDR3 runs 12 residues. The CDR3, as DNA: TGTGCCAGCAGTTCATTATCCTATGGCTACACCTTC. As protein: CASSSLSYGYTF.

This clone was detected only once. V is TRBV9 and J is TRBJ2-7, with TRBD1 matching over 9 bases. From germline, CDR1 is SGDLS and CDR2 YYNGEE. The trim removed 3 bases at V and 5 bases at J, leaving 6 bases unmatched. The CDR3 totals 14 residues. The CDR3 loop reads CASSAGTGSNEQYF. CDR3 coding DNA: TGTGCCAGCAGCGCCGGGACAGGGAGTAACGAGCAGTACTTC.

This chain links TRBV19 with TRBJ2-1; 8 nucleotides match TRBD2. The CDR3 contains 16 residues. CDR1 and CDR2 from the germline V gene are LNHDA and SQIVND (reference sequence). J lost 7 bases, V lost 3 bases, and 11 bases had no gene match. The CDR3 spells CASSIPGRAFGNEQFF. The CDR3 bases are TGTGCCAGTAGTATCCCCGGGAGGGCCTTCGGGAATGAGCAGTTCTTC.

The chain links TRBV28 to TRBJ1-5; 7 bases fit TRBD1. CDR1 MDHEN and CDR2 SYDVKM come from the germline V gene. V shed 6 bases and J 4 bases; nucleotides not matched to a gene: 3. There are 13 residues in the CDR3. In DNA, the CDR3 is TGTGCCAGCAGAGCGACAGGGAATCAGCCCCAGCATTTT. This gives the protein CASRATGNQPQHF.

This chain connects TRBV11-2 to TRBJ2-5; D not resolved. Germline-derived CDR1 and CDR2 are SGHAT and FQNNGV. CDR3 length: 14 residues. V was shortened by 1 base and J by 5 bases, with 11 bases between the two germline ends. The CDR3 loop is CASSLVGNLETQYF. CDR3 DNA: TGTGCCAGCAGCTTAGTTGGTAATTTGGAGACCCAGTACTTC.

This clone was detected once. This chain joins TRBV5-1 and TRBJ2-1; D could derive from TRBD1 or TRBD2 (5 bases each). Trimming pared 4 bases from V and 6 bases from J, leaving 14 bases between. Germline CDR1 reads SGHRS; CDR2 reads YFSETQ. CDR3 size: 14 residues. The CDR3 sequence is CASSPGLGTNEQFF. In DNA, the CDR3 is TGCGCCAGCAGCCCGGGTCTGGGGACCAATGAGCAGTTCTTC.

This rearrangement joins TRBV9 to TRBJ2-2; D unresolved. Trimming cost V 4 bases and J 0 bases, with 10 bases left between them. This CDR3 contains 15 residues. Germline assignment: CDR1 SGDLS and CDR2 YYNGEE. CDR3 amino acids: CASSIGPTNTGELFF. DNA for the CDR3: TGTGCCAGCAGCATCGGGCCAACGAACACCGGGGAGCTGTTTTTT.

The genes are TRBV7-8 and TRBJ2-1; 9 nucleotides line up with TRBD1. The CDR3 totals 16 residues. V lost 0 bases to trimming and J lost 7 bases; unmatched junction nucleotides: 7. Germline V gene lookup returns CDR1 SGHVS and CDR2 FQNEAQ. The CDR3 sequence: CASSLAGTGGANEQFF. The CDR3 coding sequence is TGTGCCAGCAGCTTAGCGGGCACAGGGGGCGCGAATGAGCAGTTCTTC.

This clone was recorded once. The chain is built from TRBV7-3 and TRBJ2-1; 10 bases match TRBD2. This CDR3 region has 16 residues. V lost 0 bases and J lost 6; bases outside the gene matches: 5. Germline CDR1 is SGHTA and CDR2 is FQGTGA. The CDR3 DNA reads TGTGCCAGCAGCTTAACGGGCCTAGCGGGAGTCAATGAGCAGTTCTTC. It translates to CASSLTGLAGVNEQFF. Together with reference TRBV7-3 and TRBJ2-1, the CDR3 gives the full variable domain: GAGVSQTPSNKVTEKGKYVELRCDPISGHTALYWYRQSLGQGPEFLIYFQGTGAADDSGLPNDRFFAVRPEGSVSTLKIQRTERGDSAVYLCASSLTGLAGVNEQFFGPGTRLTVL.

Comments on this clone: Relative to the germline gene, one junction end is altered; a read error may explain this. The chain employs TRBV5-6 and TRBJ1-2; D uncertain. The germline V gene has CDR1 SGHDT and CDR2 YYEEEE. CDR3 length equals 16 residues. In nucleotides, the CDR3 is TGTACCAGCAGCTCCCTAAGGACTGCAGGAGTTGGTGGCTACACCTTC. Translation gives CTSSSLRTAGVGGYTF.

V is TRBV19 and J is TRBJ1-5, with D tentatively TRBD1 (5 bases). The V gene's germline CDR1 is LNHDA and CDR2 SQIVND (reference sequence). V shed 4 bases and J shed 3 bases, with 16 bases lying between them. The CDR3 loop spans 16 amino acids. The CDR3 DNA reads TGTGCCAGTAGTAAGACAGATCAACTCCACAATCAGCCCCAGCATTTT. This translates into CASSKTDQLHNQPQHF.

This chain links TRBV29-1 with TRBJ1-2; maybe TRBD1 (5 bases). This CDR3 region has 14 residues. With 4 bases removed from V and 8 bases from J, the gap between germline ends came to 20 bases. Per the germline V gene, CDR1 is SQVTM and CDR2 is ANQGSEA. This CDR3 reads CSVAVPGTLKGYTF. The CDR3 nucleotides read TGCAGCGTTGCCGTTCCCGGGACCCTGAAAGGCTACACCTTC.